This section outlines one T cell receptor (beta chain) sequence together with its context. The antigen remains undetermined. The J segment lost 4 bases and the V segment lost 4 bases, leaving 14 bases of the junction unmatched. Germline V gene data show CDR1 as SGHRS and CDR2 as YFSETQ. The length of the CDR3 is 16 residues. The source of the sample is a study of CD8 T cells in ankylosing spondylitis. For TCR beta, libraries came from quantitative 5'-RACE with molecular barcodes. TCRdb redid the calling of the 5' RACE reads with MiXCR, one entry per CDR3 protein. This table holds approximately 290,000 distinct CDR3 sequences, less than 25% found once. Findings of the study overall: Reportedly, matched ankylosing spondylitis synovial fluid was significantly enriched for disease-linked clones. About eight highly homologous variants made up a TCR beta motif that seemed to typify ankylosing spondylitis blood.

Sample: blood, either unsorted or a sorted T cell fraction (not recorded which). The V call is TRBV5-1, the J call TRBJ2-7; 7 bases fit TRBD2. The sequence was obtained from a female donor with ankylosing spondylitis or in good health (not recorded which). CDR3 nucleotides: TGCGCCAGCAGCCCCGTCCGGGTGGCGGGAGATTACGAGCAGTACTTC. Translated, it gives CASSPVRVAGDYEQYF.